Reported below is one T cell receptor beta chain. Its cognate antigen is unknown. Every immunoSEQ plate was one replicate of a subset's evenly spread DNA. Method: immunoSEQ multiplex PCR; TCRdb's copy keeps in-frame clones and lacks some. The table shows about 1.1 million clones, with roughly 77% occurring only once. This entry belongs to a study of shared clonotypes between healthy human individuals. General study results and limits: Memory subsets generally showed smaller estimated richness than naive subsets did. In this cohort, only blood was sampled, and tissue repertoires likely differ.

Per the germline V gene, CDR1 is SGDLS and CDR2 is YYNGEE. Trimming removed 0 bases at V and 7 bases at J, with 14 bases between. The length of the CDR3 is 14 residues. Source material: memory CD4+ T cells from PBMCs. Subset in this sample: CD45RA-negative fraction. The source is a man aged 18 to 29 in good health. Some clones in this sample may be carry-over from other donors' samples. The rearrangement joins TRBV9 to TRBJ2-7; D is undetermined. In DNA form, the CDR3 reads TGTGCCAGCAGCGTAGAGGGCGCCTGGCGGGAGCAGTACTTC. Translated: CASSVEGAWREQYF.